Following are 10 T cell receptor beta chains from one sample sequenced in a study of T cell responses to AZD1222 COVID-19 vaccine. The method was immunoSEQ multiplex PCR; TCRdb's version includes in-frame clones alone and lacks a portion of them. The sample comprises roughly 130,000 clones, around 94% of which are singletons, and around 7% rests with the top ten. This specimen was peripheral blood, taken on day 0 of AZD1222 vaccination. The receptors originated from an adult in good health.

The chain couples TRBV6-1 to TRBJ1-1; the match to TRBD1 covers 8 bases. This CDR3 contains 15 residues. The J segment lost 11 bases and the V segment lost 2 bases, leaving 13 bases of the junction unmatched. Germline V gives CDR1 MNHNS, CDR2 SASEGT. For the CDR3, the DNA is TGTGCCAGCAGTGAACAGGGGGCCGTCTATGTGGGCGCTTTCTTT. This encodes CASSEQGAVYVGAFF.

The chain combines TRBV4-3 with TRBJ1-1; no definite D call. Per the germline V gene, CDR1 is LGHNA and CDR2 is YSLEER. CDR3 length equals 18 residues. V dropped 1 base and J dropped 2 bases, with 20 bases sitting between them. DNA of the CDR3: TGCGCCAGCAGCCAAGCAGCAACCTGGCGGTCCTCTAACACTGAAGCTTTCTTT. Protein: CASSQAATWRSSNTEAFF.

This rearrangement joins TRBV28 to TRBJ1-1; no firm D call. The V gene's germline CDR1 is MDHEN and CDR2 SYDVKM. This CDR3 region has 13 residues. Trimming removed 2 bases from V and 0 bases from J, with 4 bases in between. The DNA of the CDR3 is TGTGCCAGCAGTTTAACAGTGAACACTGAAGCTTTCTTT. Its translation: CASSLTVNTEAFF.

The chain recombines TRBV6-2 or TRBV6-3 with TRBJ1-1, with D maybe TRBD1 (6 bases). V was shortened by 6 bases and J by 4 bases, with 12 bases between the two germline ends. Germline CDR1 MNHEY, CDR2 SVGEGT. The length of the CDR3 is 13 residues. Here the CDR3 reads CASSMQGTTEAFF. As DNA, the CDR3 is TGTGCCAGCAGCATGCAGGGGACCACTGAAGCTTTCTTT.

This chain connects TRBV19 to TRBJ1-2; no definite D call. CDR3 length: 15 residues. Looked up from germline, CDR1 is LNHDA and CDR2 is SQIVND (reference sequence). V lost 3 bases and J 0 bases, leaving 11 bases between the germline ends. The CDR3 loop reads CASSMGPRTNYGYTF. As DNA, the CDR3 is TGTGCCAGTAGTATGGGTCCTCGGACTAACTATGGCTACACCTTC.

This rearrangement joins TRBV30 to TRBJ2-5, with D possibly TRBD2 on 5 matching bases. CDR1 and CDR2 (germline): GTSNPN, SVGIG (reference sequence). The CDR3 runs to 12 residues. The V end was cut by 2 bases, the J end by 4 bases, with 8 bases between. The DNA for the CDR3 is TGTGCCTGGAGTAAGGAGGCAGAGACCCAGTACTTC. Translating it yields CAWSKEAETQYF.

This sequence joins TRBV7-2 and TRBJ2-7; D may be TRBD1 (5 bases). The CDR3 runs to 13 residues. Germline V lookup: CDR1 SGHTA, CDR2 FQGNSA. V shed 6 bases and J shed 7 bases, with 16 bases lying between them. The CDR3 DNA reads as TGTGCCAGCAGGGCTCAACAGGCGGAGGAGCAGTACTTC. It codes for CASRAQQAEEQYF.

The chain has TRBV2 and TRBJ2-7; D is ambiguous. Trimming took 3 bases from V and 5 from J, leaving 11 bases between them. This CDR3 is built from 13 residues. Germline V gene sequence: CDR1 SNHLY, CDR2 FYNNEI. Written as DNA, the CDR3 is TGTGCCAGCAGTGATACCCTCGCGGACGAGCAGTACTTC. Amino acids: CASSDTLADEQYF.

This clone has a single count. CDR3 in amino acids: CASSVSDRADTIYF. CDR3 coding DNA: TGCGCCAGCAGCGTTTCTGACAGGGCAGACACCATATATTTT. The V gene is TRBV5-1, the J gene TRBJ1-3, with 7 bases fitting TRBD1. The CDR3 covers 14 residues. Trimming at V came to 4 bases and at J to 8 bases, leaving 9 bases not matched to a gene. Germline assignment: CDR1 SGHRS and CDR2 YFSETQ.

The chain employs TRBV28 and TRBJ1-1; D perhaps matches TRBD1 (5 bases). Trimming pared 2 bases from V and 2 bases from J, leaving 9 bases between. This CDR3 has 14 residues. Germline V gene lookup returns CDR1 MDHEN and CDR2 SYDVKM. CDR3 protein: CASSLPRTNTEAFF. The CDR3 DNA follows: TGTGCCAGCAGTTTACCTCGGACAAACACTGAAGCTTTCTTT.